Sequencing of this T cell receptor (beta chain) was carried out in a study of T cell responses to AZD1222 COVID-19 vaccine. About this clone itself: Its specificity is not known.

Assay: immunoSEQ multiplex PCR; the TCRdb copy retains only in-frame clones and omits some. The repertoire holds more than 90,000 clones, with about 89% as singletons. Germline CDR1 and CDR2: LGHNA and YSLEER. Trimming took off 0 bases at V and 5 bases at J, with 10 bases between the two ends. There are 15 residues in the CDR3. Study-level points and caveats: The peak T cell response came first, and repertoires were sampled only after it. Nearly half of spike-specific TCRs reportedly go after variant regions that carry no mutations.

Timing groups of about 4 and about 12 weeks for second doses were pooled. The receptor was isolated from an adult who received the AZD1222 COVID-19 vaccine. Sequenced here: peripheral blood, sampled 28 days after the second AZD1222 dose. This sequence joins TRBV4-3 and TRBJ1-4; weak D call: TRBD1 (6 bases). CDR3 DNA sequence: TGCGCCAGCAGCCAAGATAACAGGGTGAATGAAAAACTGTTTTTT. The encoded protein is CASSQDNRVNEKLFF.